This is a list of T cell receptor beta chains from one sample in a study of cytomegalovirus exposure and HLA in healthy donors. Sequencing was performed with immunoSEQ multiplex PCR; in TCRdb, only in-frame clones are kept and a portion is missing. The table has around 230,000 clones, 80% to 90% seen once; the top ten hold 0.2% to 0.25%. Sequenced material: PBMCs. The receptors were gathered from a girl aged 2 to 9 in good health and CMV-seronegative. The CDR3 runs from the conserved cysteine through the conserved F or W. The D gene is left open where the match is weak. Clone sizes are given selectively: once, few, many, or a class where the clone is expanded.

j_gene | abundance | v_gene | d_gene | CDR3aa
TRBJ2-7 | once | TRBV19 | NA | CASKGTPKSYEQYF
TRBJ1-2 | once | TRBV25-1 | TRBD1 | CASSATGARGYTF
TRBJ2-3 | once | TRBV11-3 | TRBD2 | CASSIGLAGPQGDTQYF
TRBJ2-3 | NA | TRBV5-4 | TRBD2 | CASSSGLAVSTDTQYF
TRBJ1-4 | NA | TRBV7-9 | NA | CASSLDAGRNEKLFF
TRBJ2-3 | NA | TRBV5-1 | TRBD2 | CASQPRGADTQYF
TRBJ2-1 | NA | TRBV6-5 | NA | CATTEVFGEQFF
TRBJ2-7 | NA | TRBV25-1 | TRBD2 | CASSEYEGTSPSYEQYF
TRBJ1-2 | NA | TRBV5-5 | NA | CASSPRPVNYGYTF
TRBJ1-2 | NA | TRBV13 | NA | CASSLDRYYGYTF
TRBJ2-1 | NA | TRBV11-3 | NA | CASSPGTGYNEQFF
TRBJ1-2 | few | TRBV19 | NA | CASSIGRAYGYTF
TRBJ2-2 | NA | TRBV15 | TRBD2 | CATSRGTSGRTGELFF
TRBJ1-2 | NA | TRBV4-1 | NA | CASSQESQGLGYTF
TRBJ2-5 | NA | TRBV30 | TRBD2 | CAWSLSLAVGETQYF
TRBJ2-7 | NA | TRBV6-5 | NA | CASSEVRYEQYF
TRBJ2-3 | NA | TRBV5-1 | NA | CASSARTGTFTDTQYF
TRBJ2-7 | NA | TRBV4-1 | NA | CASSQGRGPYEQYF
TRBJ1-1 | NA | TRBV6-1 | NA | CASHTNTRGAFF
TRBJ2-3 | NA | TRBV11-3 | TRBD1 | CASSDRGSLDTQYF
TRBJ2-6 | NA | TRBV6-5 | NA | CASSYLRGPGANVLTF
TRBJ1-1 | NA | TRBV6-5 | TRBD1 | CASRLYRGNTEAFF
TRBJ1-3 | NA | TRBV5-5 | TRBD1 | CASSARTGFSSGNTIYF
TRBJ1-1 | NA | TRBV6-5 | NA | CASSYSSGDNTEAFF